This TCR beta chain was retrieved from a study of T-cell reconstitution after alpha-beta-depleted transplantation in children. J gave up 2 bases and V 10 bases, and 10 bases lay outside the gene matches. Germline V gene sequence: CDR1 MRHNA, CDR2 SNTAGT. This CDR3 region has 14 residues. Preparation of the TCRbeta library was carried out with unique molecular identifiers. In TCRdb, the PCR reads were re-called with MiXCR into one record per CDR3 protein. The table lists about 870,000 distinct CDR3 sequences, 15% to 20% of them singletons. This TCR was recovered from a male patient under 18 who had a stem cell transplant for acute lymphoblastic leukemia, so the T cells may come from the graft donor. The chain links TRBV6-4 to TRBJ1-2; 7 positions agree with TRBD1. Sample: PBMCs, mostly from graft donor cells, taken 360 days after TCRalphabeta/CD19-depleted stem cell transplant. CDR3 bases: TGTGCCACACAGGGGTTAACCTCGAACTATGGCTACACCTTC. Translating it yields CATQGLTSNYGYTF.